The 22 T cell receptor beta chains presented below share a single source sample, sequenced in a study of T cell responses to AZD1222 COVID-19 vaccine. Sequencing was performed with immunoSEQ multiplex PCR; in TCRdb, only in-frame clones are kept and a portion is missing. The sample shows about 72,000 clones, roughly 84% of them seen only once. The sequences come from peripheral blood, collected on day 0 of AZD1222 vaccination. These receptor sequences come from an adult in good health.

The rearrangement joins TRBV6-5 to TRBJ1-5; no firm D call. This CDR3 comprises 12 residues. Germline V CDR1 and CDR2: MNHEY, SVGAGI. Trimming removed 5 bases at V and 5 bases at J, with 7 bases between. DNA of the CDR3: TGTGCCAGCAGTCTGAAGGATCAGCCCCAGCATTTT. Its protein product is CASSLKDQPQHF.

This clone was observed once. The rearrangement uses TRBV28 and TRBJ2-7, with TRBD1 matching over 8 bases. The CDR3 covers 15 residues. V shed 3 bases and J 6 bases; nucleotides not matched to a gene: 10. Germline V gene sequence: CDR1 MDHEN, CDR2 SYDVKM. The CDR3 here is CASSFILNTGGEQYF. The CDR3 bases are TGTGCCAGCAGTTTCATCCTTAATACAGGGGGCGAGCAGTACTTC.

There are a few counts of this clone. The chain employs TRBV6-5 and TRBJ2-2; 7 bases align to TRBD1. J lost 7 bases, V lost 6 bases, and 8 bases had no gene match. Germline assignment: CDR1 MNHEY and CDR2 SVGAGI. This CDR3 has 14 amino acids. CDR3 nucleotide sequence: TGTGCCAGCAGATCAGGGGGTGTTTTCGGGGAGCTGTTTTTT. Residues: CASRSGGVFGELFF.

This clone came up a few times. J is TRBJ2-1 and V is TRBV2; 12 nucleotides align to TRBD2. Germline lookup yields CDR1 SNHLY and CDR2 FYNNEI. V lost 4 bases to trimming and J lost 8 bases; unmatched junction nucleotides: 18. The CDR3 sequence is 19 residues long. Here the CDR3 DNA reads TGTGCCAGCAGTGTTAGGACTAGCGGGGCGGGAGAGGGCGGAGATGAGCAGTTCTTC. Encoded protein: CASSVRTSGAGEGGDEQFF.

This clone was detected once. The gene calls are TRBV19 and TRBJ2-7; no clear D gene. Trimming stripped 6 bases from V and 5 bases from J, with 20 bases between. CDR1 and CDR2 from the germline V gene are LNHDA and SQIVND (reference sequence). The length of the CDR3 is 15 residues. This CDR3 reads CASSPGTTSADEQYF. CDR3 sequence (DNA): TGTGCCAGTAGCCCAGGAACGACGAGCGCCGACGAGCAGTACTTC.

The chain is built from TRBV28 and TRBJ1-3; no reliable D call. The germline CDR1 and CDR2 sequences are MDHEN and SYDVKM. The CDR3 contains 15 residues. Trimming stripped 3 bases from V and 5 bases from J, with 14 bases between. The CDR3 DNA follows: TGTGCCAGCAGTTTTCAACGGGCAGTCCGAAACACCATATATTTT. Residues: CASSFQRAVRNTIYF.

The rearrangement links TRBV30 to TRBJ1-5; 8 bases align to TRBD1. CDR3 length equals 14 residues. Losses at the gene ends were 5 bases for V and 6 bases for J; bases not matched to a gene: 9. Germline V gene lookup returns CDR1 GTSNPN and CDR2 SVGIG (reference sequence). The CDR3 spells CAWETGANGQPQHF. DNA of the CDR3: TGTGCCTGGGAGACAGGGGCTAATGGTCAGCCCCAGCATTTT.

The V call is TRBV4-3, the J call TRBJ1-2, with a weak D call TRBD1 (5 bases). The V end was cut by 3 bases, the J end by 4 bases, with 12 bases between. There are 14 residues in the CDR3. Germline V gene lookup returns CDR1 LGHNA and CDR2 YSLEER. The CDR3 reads CASSQDRQSYGYTF. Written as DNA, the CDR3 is TGCGCCAGCAGCCAGGATAGACAGTCCTATGGCTACACCTTC.

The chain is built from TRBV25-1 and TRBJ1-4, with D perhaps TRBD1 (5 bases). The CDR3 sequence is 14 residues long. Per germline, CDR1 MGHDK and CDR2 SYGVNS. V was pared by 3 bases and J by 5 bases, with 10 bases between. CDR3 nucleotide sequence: TGTGCCAGCAGTGAGTTACAGGCCAATGAAAAACTGTTTTTT. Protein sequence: CASSELQANEKLFF.

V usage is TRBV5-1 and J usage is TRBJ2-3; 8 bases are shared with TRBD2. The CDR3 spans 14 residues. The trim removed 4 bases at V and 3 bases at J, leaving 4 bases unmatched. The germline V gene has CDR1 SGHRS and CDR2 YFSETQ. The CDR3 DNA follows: TGCGCCAGCAGCCTGGGACTAGAGACAGATACGCAGTATTTT. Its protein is CASSLGLETDTQYF.

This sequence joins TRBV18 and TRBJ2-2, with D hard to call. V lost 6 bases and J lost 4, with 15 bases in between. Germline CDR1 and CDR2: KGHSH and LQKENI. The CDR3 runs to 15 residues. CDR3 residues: CASSKSGSATGELFF. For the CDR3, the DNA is TGTGCCAGCTCCAAGTCAGGTTCCGCCACCGGGGAGCTGTTTTTT.

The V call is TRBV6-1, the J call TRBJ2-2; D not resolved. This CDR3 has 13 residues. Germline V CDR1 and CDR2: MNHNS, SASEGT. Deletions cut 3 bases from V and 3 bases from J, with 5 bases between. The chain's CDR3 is CASSDVDTGELFF. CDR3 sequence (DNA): TGTGCCAGCAGTGACGTGGACACCGGGGAGCTGTTTTTT.

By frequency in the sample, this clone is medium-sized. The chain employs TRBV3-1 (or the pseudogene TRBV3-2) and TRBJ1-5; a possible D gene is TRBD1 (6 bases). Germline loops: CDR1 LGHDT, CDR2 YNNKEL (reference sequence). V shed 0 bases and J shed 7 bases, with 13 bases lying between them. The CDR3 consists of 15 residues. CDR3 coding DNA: TGTGCCAGCAGCCAAGATTGGGGGGCGAGCCAGCCCCAGCATTTT. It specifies CASSQDWGASQPQHF.

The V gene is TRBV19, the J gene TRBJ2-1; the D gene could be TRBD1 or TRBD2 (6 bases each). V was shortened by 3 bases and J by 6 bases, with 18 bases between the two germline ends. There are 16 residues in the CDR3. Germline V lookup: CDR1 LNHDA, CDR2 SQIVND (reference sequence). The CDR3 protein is CASSIVPGAGLNEQFF. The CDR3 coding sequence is TGTGCCAGTAGTATCGTCCCGGGGGCAGGTCTCAATGAGCAGTTCTTC.

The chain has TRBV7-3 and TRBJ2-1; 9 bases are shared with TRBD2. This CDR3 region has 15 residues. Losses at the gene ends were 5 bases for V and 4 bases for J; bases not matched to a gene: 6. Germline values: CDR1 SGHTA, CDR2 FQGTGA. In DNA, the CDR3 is TGTGCCAGCAGCCTAGAGGGACTAGCTTACAATGAGCAGTTCTTC. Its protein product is CASSLEGLAYNEQFF.

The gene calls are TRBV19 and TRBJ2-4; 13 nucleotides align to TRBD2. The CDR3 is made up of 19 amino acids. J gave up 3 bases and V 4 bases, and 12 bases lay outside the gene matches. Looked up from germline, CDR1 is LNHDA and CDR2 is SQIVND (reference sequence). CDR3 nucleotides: TGTGCCAGTAGTACCCTCCAACTAGCGGGGGGGTTTGGCAAAAACATTCAGTACTTC. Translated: CASSTLQLAGGFGKNIQYF.

CDR3 nucleotides: TGTGCCAGCAGTTTCCGTAAAGAAGGCCAGTACTTC. It translates to CASSFRKEGQYF. The rearrangement joins TRBV12-3 or TRBV12-4 to TRBJ2-5; D not certain. Trimming shortened V by 3 bases and J by 10 bases, and 12 bases separated the two germline ends. CDR3 length: 12 amino acids.

CDR3 DNA: TGTGCCAGCAGTTTAAGGATCGGGGGGAGTTTGGTCACCGGGGAGCTGTTTTTT. Its protein product is CASSLRIGGSLVTGELFF. V gene TRBV27 combines with J gene TRBJ2-2; 7 nucleotides agree with TRBD2. The CDR3 is 18 amino acids. Looked up from germline, CDR1 is MNHEY and CDR2 is SMNVEV (reference sequence). J was trimmed by 4 bases and V by 2 bases; bases with no gene match: 13.

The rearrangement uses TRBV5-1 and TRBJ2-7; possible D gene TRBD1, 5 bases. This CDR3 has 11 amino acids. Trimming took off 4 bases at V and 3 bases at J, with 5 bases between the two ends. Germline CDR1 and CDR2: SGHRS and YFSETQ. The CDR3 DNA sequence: TGCGCCAGCAGCGACAGCTACGAGCAGTACTTC. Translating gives CASSDSYEQYF.

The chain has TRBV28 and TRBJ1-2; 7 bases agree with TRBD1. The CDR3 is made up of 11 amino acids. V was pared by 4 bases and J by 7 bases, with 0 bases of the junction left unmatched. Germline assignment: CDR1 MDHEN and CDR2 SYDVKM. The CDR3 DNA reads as TGTGCCAGCAGTTCAGGGGGTGGCTACACCTTC. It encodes CASSSGGGYTF.

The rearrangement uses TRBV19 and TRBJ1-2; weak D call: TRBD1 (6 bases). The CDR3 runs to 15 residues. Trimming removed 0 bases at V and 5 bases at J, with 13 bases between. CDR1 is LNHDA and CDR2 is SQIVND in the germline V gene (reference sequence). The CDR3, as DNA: TGTGCCAGTAGTATAGATCCTCAGGGGAAATATGGCTACACCTTC. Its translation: CASSIDPQGKYGYTF.

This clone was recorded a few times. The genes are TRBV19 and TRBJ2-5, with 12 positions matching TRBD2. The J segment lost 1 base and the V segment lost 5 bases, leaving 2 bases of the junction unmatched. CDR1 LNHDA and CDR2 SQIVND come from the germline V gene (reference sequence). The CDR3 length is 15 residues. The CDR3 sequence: CASSGGLAGQETQYF. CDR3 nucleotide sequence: TGTGCCAGTAGTGGGGGACTAGCGGGCCAAGAGACCCAGTACTTC.